The 15 T cell receptor beta chains given below trace back to one sample, sequenced in a study of T cell responses to AZD1222 COVID-19 vaccine (dated by TCRdb to the early 2020s). The label giving this sample's time point can be read as: baseline before first vaccination. Libraries were built with the immunoSEQ multiplex PCR assay. TCRdb re-hosts the immuneACCESS table, in-frame sequences only. Its copies lack some clones; in the studies checked, an unresolved V gene accounts for under half of them, and the cause for the rest is not known. This sample lists tens of thousands of clones; just over 90% were detected once. Clones ranked in the top ten supply 5% to 6.5% of the sample. This material consisted of peripheral blood, taken on day 0 of AZD1222 vaccination. The receptors derive from an adult in good health.

This chain connects TRBV28 to TRBJ1-1; TRBD1 is a possible D gene (6 bases). V lost 5 bases, J lost 6 bases, and 13 bases lay in between. The CDR3 sequence is 13 residues long. The germline gives CDR1 MDHEN, CDR2 SYDVKM. The CDR3 sequence: CASSRYGTSEAFF. The CDR3 region has the DNA TGTGCCAGCAGTCGATACGGGACATCTGAAGCTTTCTTT.

The gene calls are TRBV6-1 and TRBJ2-7, with TRBD1 matching 10 bases. The V segment lost 4 bases and the J segment 4 bases; nucleotides outside the gene matches: 16. Germline V gene sequence: CDR1 MNHNS, CDR2 SASEGT. The CDR3 totals 18 residues. CDR3 protein: CASSGRDRGSREFYEQYF. CDR3 coding DNA: TGTGCCAGCAGTGGACGGGACAGGGGAAGCAGAGAGTTTTACGAGCAGTACTTC.

The rearrangement links TRBV6-6 to TRBJ2-1, with D perhaps TRBD1 (5 bases). V lost 2 bases and J 8 bases, leaving 16 bases between the germline ends. The CDR3 loop spans 15 amino acids. In germline, CDR1 is MNHNY, CDR2 SVGAGI (reference sequence). CDR3 nucleotides: TGTGCCAGCAGTTACGTCCAGGGAAGTGGGGATGAGCAGTTCTTC. Its translation: CASSYVQGSGDEQFF.

The chain is built from TRBV11-2 and TRBJ2-2; tentative D call: TRBD2 (6 bases). The CDR3 consists of 16 residues. From germline, CDR1 is SGHAT and CDR2 FQNNGV. Trimming left V 3 bases short and J 1 base short, with 12 bases between. The CDR3 DNA reads as TGTGCCAGCAGCTTCCGCCGGGAGATGAACACCGGGGAGCTGTTTTTT. It yields the protein CASSFRREMNTGELFF.

The CDR3 protein is CASSPGPISEQFF. For the CDR3, the DNA is TGTGCCAGCAGCCCAGGGCCAATAAGTGAGCAGTTCTTC. The rearrangement uses TRBV6-2 or TRBV6-3 and TRBJ2-1, with TRBD1 as a possible D gene (5 bases). Trimming removed 6 bases from V and 9 bases from J, with 15 bases in between. This CDR3 has 13 residues. Germline-derived CDR1 and CDR2 are MNHEY and SVGEGT.

V is TRBV7-2 and J is TRBJ1-6, with a weak D call TRBD1 (6 bases). Trimming shortened V by 3 bases and J by 5 bases, and 8 bases separated the two germline ends. The CDR3 extends over 14 amino acids. Germline values: CDR1 SGHTA, CDR2 FQGNSA. DNA for the CDR3: TGTGCCAGCAGCTTCGGACAGAATAATTCACCCCTCCACTTT. Translation: CASSFGQNNSPLHF.

The chain uses TRBV24-1 and TRBJ1-2; D perhaps matches TRBD1 (5 bases). The CDR3 is 12 amino acids. V shed 9 bases and J shed 4 bases, with 11 bases lying between them. CDR1 and CDR2 from the germline V gene are KGHDR and SFDVKD. CDR3 DNA: TGTGCCACCTACAGGTTGGGCTATGGCTACACCTTC. It is translated as CATYRLGYGYTF.

This rearrangement joins TRBV28 to TRBJ2-1; D unclear. With 2 bases removed from V and 9 bases from J, the gap between germline ends came to 5 bases. The CDR3 extends over 11 amino acids. Germline V gene sequence: CDR1 MDHEN, CDR2 SYDVKM. CDR3 nucleotide sequence: TGTGCCAGCAGTTTAACCCGTGAGCAGTTCTTC. Translating gives CASSLTREQFF.

The CDR3 nucleotides are TGTGCCAGCAATAAAGCGGGAGTATCCCCAGATACGCAGTATTTT. Translated: CASNKAGVSPDTQYF. The genes are TRBV27 and TRBJ2-3; 8 bases match TRBD2. Germline lookup yields CDR1 MNHEY and CDR2 SMNVEV (reference sequence). There are 15 residues in the CDR3. V shed 7 bases, J shed 4 bases, and the junction held 10 bases outside the gene matches.

The chain has TRBV15 and TRBJ2-7; D is unresolved. The CDR3 runs 12 residues. V was clipped by 9 bases and J by 6 bases, with 15 bases between them. The germline gives CDR1 LNHNV, CDR2 YYDKDF (reference sequence). For the CDR3, the DNA is TGTGCCACTAGAGGACCCTCTTCCGAGCAGTACTTC. Translation gives CATRGPSSEQYF.

In this sample, this clone turned up once. V and J are TRBV5-1 and TRBJ2-5, with 7 nucleotides matching TRBD2. Looked up from germline, CDR1 is SGHRS and CDR2 is YFSETQ. There are 14 residues in the CDR3. V lost 4 bases and J lost 5; bases outside the gene matches: 8. The CDR3 here is CASSPAQGGETQYF. Written as DNA, the CDR3 is TGCGCCAGCAGCCCCGCCCAGGGAGGGGAGACCCAGTACTTC.

The chain carries TRBV30 and TRBJ2-1; tentative D call: TRBD1 (5 bases). This CDR3 is built from 12 residues. The V and J ends lost 4 bases and 9 bases respectively, with 13 bases between them. Germline V CDR1 and CDR2: GTSNPN, SVGIG (reference sequence). Written as DNA, the CDR3 is TGTGCCTGGACCCCGTTAGGGGTTGAGCAGTTCTTC. Amino acids: CAWTPLGVEQFF.

The chain couples TRBV27 to TRBJ1-1; D call uncertain. Trimming stripped 3 bases from V and 0 bases from J, with 5 bases between. The germline gives CDR1 MNHEY, CDR2 SMNVEV (reference sequence). This CDR3 region has 13 residues. The CDR3 DNA reads as TGTGCCAGCAGTTTTGAGATGAACACTGAAGCTTTCTTT. Protein sequence: CASSFEMNTEAFF.

In its sample, this clone was seen once. In DNA, the CDR3 is TGTGCTAGTGGTTTGGATAGCAATCAGCCCCAGCATTTT. This sequence encodes CASGLDSNQPQHF. The chain joins TRBV12-5 to TRBJ1-5; no reliable D call. The CDR3 totals 13 residues. V lost 1 base to trimming and J lost 0 bases, with 1 base between them. The germline V gene encodes CDR1 LGHNT and CDR2 FRNRAP.

This chain uses TRBV4-3 with TRBJ1-3; tentatively, D is TRBD1 (5 bases). The CDR3 is 13 amino acids. Trimming removed 4 bases at V and 2 bases at J, with 6 bases between. Germline V gene sequence: CDR1 LGHNA, CDR2 YSLEER. The CDR3 nucleotides read TGCGCCAGCAGCCCGGACACTGGAAACACCATATATTTT. Its translation is CASSPDTGNTIYF.